This paragraph reports one T cell receptor (beta chain). What it recognizes is unknown. This sample was included in a study of blood T cells in healthy people across ages. The study, taken as a whole, reports: Fewer expanded clones and more diversity marked long-lived versus aged donors. Per million T cells, the diversity of TCR beta decreased roughly linearly as age advanced.

With a J-beta primer mix and a sample-barcoded 5' primer, a second PCR ran 7 to 11 cycles. Every molecule of cDNA carried a tag from a template-switch adaptor with 12 random nucleotides. TCRdb re-called the 5' RACE reads with MiXCR, one entry per CDR3 protein. The sample yields about 720,000 distinct CDR3 sequences, about 24% seen once. The sequenced sample was blood. The receptor's source is an older man in good health.

The CDR3 is CASSLGGVKNSYNEQFF. CDR3 DNA: TGTGCCAGCAGCTTAGGCGGGGTGAAAAACTCCTACAATGAGCAGTTCTTC. The gene calls are TRBV11-3 and TRBJ2-1, with D perhaps TRBD2 (6 bases). V shed 1 base and J shed 0 bases, with 13 bases lying between them. The CDR3 covers 17 residues. Germline V gene data show CDR1 as SGHNT and CDR2 as YENEEA.